Described below is a single T cell receptor beta chain sequence and its context. Its antigen is still unknown. Every patient relapsed after autologous stem cell transplantation, and brentuximab vedotin exposure varied. The sample comes from a study of PD-1 blockade in classical Hodgkin lymphoma. General observations from the study: Healthy donors reportedly exceeded newly diagnosed patients in baseline TCR diversity.

The data were produced by immunoSEQ multiplex PCR, yet TCRdb's version contains in-frame clones alone and is incomplete. This sample has under 95,000 clones; 80% to 95% occur once, and the top ten carry approximately 2.4%. The CDR3 spans 16 residues. CDR1 and CDR2 from the germline V gene are MDHEN and SYDVKM. V was cut by 5 bases and J by 5 bases, with 20 bases left in between. The chain joins TRBV28 to TRBJ2-3; perhaps D is TRBD1 or TRBD2 (5 bases each). The TCR originated in a human donor with classical Hodgkin lymphoma. This specimen consisted of peripheral blood mononuclear cells (PBMCs), obtained before the second cycle of nivolumab. CDR3 sequence (DNA): TGTGCCAGCAGTGCATTGAATGGGGGAGAGGGAGATACGCAGTATTTT. It specifies CASSALNGGEGDTQYF.